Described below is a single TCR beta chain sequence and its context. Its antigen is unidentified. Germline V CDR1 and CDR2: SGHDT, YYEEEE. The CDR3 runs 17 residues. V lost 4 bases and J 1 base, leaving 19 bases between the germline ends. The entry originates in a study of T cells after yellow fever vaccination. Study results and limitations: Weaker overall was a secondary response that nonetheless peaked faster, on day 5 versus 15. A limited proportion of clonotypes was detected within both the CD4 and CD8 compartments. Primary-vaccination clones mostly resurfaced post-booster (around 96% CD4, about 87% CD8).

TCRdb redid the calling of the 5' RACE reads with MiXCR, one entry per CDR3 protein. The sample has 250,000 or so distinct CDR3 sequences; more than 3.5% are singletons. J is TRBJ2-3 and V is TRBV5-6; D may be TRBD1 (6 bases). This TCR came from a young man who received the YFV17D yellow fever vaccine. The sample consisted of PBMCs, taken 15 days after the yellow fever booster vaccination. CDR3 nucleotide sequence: TGTGCCAGCAGCACCGGACAGACCTACAGTGGCACAGATACGCAGTATTTT. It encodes CASSTGQTYSGTDTQYF.